This TCR beta chain stems from a study of T cells in Graves' hyperthyroidism and ophthalmopathy. The study's findings and limits: Ophthalmopathy was predicted by the model a median of approximately 6 months ahead of onset. Separating ophthalmopathy from stable hyperthyroidism was achieved by a 13 V-J model. Most thyroid clonotypes that were expanded above 0.001 also turned up in blood.

TCR beta CDR3 sequences were amplified from RNA transcripts. HTBI primers drove first-round RT-PCR of the TCR CDR3. In TCRdb, the multiplex PCR reads were re-called with MiXCR into one record per CDR3 protein. Found here are under 350,000 distinct CDR3 sequences, roughly 15% of them singletons; the top ten hold 7.5% to 8%. This clonotype has a count of ten or more. What it binds is not known. The CDR3 is made up of 18 amino acids. Germline V lookup: CDR1 LNHDA, CDR2 SQIVND (reference sequence). The V and J ends lost 5 bases and 4 bases respectively, with 26 bases between them. Patients were excluded because of uncontrolled infection, other autoimmune disease, pregnancy or lactation.

Sequencing was carried out using blood. This clonotype was obtained from a woman between 25 and 40 years old with Graves' hyperthyroidism that later progressed to Graves' ophthalmopathy. The chain carries TRBV19 and TRBJ1-2; D is possibly TRBD1 (6 bases). The DNA of the CDR3 is TGTGCCAGTAGTGCTTTTACACAGGGCTATTTCTTTCTCTATGGCTACACCTTC. Translated, it gives CASSAFTQGYFFLYGYTF.